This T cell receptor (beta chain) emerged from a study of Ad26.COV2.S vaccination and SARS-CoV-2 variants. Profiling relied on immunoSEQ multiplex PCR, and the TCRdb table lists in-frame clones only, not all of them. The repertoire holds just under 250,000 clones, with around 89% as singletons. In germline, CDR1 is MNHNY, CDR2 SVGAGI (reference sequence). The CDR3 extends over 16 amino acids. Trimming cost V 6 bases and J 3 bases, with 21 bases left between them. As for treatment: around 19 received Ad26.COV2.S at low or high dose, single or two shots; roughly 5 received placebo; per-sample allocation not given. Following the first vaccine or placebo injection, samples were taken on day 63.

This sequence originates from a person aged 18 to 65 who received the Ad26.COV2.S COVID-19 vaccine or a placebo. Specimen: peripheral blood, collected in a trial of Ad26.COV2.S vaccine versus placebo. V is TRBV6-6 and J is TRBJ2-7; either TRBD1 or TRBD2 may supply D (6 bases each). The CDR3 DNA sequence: TGTGCCAGCAGACGCTCAGGACCGGGGGCGCGCTACGAGCAGTACTTC. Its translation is CASRRSGPGARYEQYF.